A selection of T cell receptor beta chains follows, all from one sample in a study of T cell changes during pregnancy in multiple sclerosis. Sequenced by immunoSEQ multiplex PCR; TCRdb stores in-frame clones only, minus some. The sample contains approximately 100,000 clones, 85% to 95% of which appear only once. The sequencing used peripheral blood, collected in the third trimester of pregnancy. These receptor sequences come from a female donor with multiple sclerosis, enrolled in a pregnancy study. CDR3s include the opening cysteine and the closing phenylalanine or tryptophan. A D gene is named only where the DNA matches it firmly. Clone sizes are given selectively: once, few, many, or a class where the clone is expanded.

-	17	TRBV7-9	TRBJ1-1	once	TGTGCCAGCAGCTTCGGACGGGAACGTACAATGAACACTGAAGCTTTCTTT	CASSFGRERTMNTEAFF
TRBD2	15	TRBV27	TRBJ2-3	-	TGTGCCAGCAGGAAGGGACTAGCGGGGACAGATACGCAGTATTTT	CASRKGLAGTDTQYF
-	13	TRBV5-4	TRBJ2-7	-	TGTGCCAGCAGCCGAGCAGGGACCTACGAGCAGTACTTC	CASSRAGTYEQYF
TRBD1	16	TRBV7-9	TRBJ2-6	-	TGTGCCAGCCAAAGGGACAGTTTCCCTGGGGCCAACGTCCTGACTTTC	CASQRDSFPGANVLTF
TRBD2	16	TRBV29-1	TRBJ2-1	-	TGCAGCGTTTCTCCTCGGAGGACTAGCGGGTCCGGTGAGCAGTTCTTC	CSVSPRRTSGSGEQFF
-	14	TRBV29-1	TRBJ2-4	once	TGCAGCGTTGAAGATAGTCGAGCCAAAAACATTCAGTACTTC	CSVEDSRAKNIQYF
-	15	TRBV6-1	TRBJ2-7	-	TGTGCCAGCAGTGAAGTCCCCGACGGGGTTTACGAGCAGTACTTC	CASSEVPDGVYEQYF
-	11	TRBV10-1	TRBJ2-7	-	TGCGCCAGCCGCCCCACTAGCGAGCAGTACTTC	CASRPTSEQYF
TRBD2	16	TRBV7-2	TRBJ2-5	-	TGTGCCAGCAGCTTACGGCTAGCGGGAGGGTTAGAGACCCAGTACTTC	CASSLRLAGGLETQYF
-	13	TRBV5-4	TRBJ2-1	-	TGTGCCAGCAGCACGGGAAGCGGGAATGAGCAGTTCTTC	CASSTGSGNEQFF
TRBD1	15	TRBV5-5	TRBJ1-2	-	TGTGCCAGCAGCTGGGGACAGGGTGGATCCTATGGCTACACCTTC	CASSWGQGGSYGYTF
-	14	TRBV28	TRBJ1-5	once	TGTGCCAGCAAGGAGAACTATAGCAATCAGCCCCAGCATTTT	CASKENYSNQPQHF
-	14	TRBV5-4	TRBJ1-4	-	TGTGCCAGCAGCCCAGGGGCAACTAATGAAAAACTGTTTTTT	CASSPGATNEKLFF
-	17	TRBV28	TRBJ2-7	-	TGTGCCAGCAGCACGCCCTCCCATTCAGGGGTCAGGGACGAGCAGTACTTC	CASSTPSHSGVRDEQYF
-	15	TRBV7-7	TRBJ2-5	-	TGTGCTAGCAGCCCCGACAGGCTAGCCAGAGAGACCCAGTACTTC	CASSPDRLARETQYF
TRBD1	11	TRBV19	TRBJ1-5	-	TGTGCCAGTGCCAGGGGGCAGCCCCAGCATTTT	CASARGQPQHF
TRBD2	15	TRBV29-1	TRBJ2-1	once	TGCAGCGTTGGACGAGCGGGAGGAACTATTAATGAGCAGTTCTTC	CSVGRAGGTINEQFF
TRBD1	15	TRBV5-4	TRBJ2-1	-	TGTGCCAGCAGCTTTCCGACAGGGGATATGAATGAGCAGTTCTTC	CASSFPTGDMNEQFF
TRBD1	17	TRBV7-2	TRBJ1-2	-	TGTGCCAGCAGCTTAGGGGACAGGGGCCATCTACCCTATGGCTACACCTTC	CASSLGDRGHLPYGYTF
-	14	TRBV5-4	TRBJ1-2	-	TGTGCCAGCAGCTACCTGACACCTAACTATGGCTACACCTTC	CASSYLTPNYGYTF
-	16	TRBV13	TRBJ2-1	-	TGTGCCAGCAGCTCACAGGGTTATAGGCCCGACAATGAGCAGTTCTTC	CASSSQGYRPDNEQFF
-	13	TRBV7-2	TRBJ1-4	few	TGTGCCAGCAGCTTAGTTGTCTTTGAAAAACTGTTTTTT	CASSLVVFEKLFF
-	14	TRBV2	TRBJ2-6	-	TGTGCCAGCATCTGGGGGGCTGGGGCCAACGTCCTGACTTTC	CASIWGAGANVLTF
-	15	TRBV13	TRBJ1-2	once	TGTGCCAGCAGCCTTGCGGTTGGGGGCTTCAGGGGCTACACCTTC	CASSLAVGGFRGYTF
TRBD1	15	TRBV28	TRBJ1-2	-	TGTGCCAGCAGTGAATGGACAGGGGATAACTATGGCTACACCTTC	CASSEWTGDNYGYTF
TRBD1	16	TRBV19	TRBJ2-7	-	TGTGCCAGTAGTAGAACCGGGACAGCGGTCTCCTACGAGCAGTACTTC	CASSRTGTAVSYEQYF
TRBD1	17	TRBV5-1	TRBJ2-1	-	TGCGCCAGCAGCTTTTGGGACAGGGGATTTGCGGGCAATGAGCAGTTCTTC	CASSFWDRGFAGNEQFF
-	14	TRBV21-1	TRBJ2-1	-	TGTGCCAGCAGCTCCCGACAGGGTTACAATGAGCAGTTCTTC	CASSSRQGYNEQFF
TRBD1	15	TRBV7-3	TRBJ2-2	once	TGTGCCAGCAGCCAAACAGGGGGATACACCGGGGAGCTGTTTTTT	CASSQTGGYTGELFF
-	13	TRBV27	TRBJ2-7	-	TGTGCCAGCATGCGGTGGAGCACCTACGAGCAGTACTTC	CASMRWSTYEQYF
TRBD2	15	TRBV9	TRBJ2-1	-	TGTGCCAGCAGCGGTAGCGGGGGTTTTTACAATGAGCAGTTCTTC	CASSGSGGFYNEQFF
-	14	TRBV25-1	TRBJ1-4	-	TGTGCCAGCAGTGAATACAGGGGCGATGAAAAACTGTTTTTT	CASSEYRGDEKLFF
-	12	TRBV6-1	TRBJ1-5	-	TGTGCCACCCAACAGGGTTTGCAGCCCCAGCATTTT	CATQQGLQPQHF
-	12	TRBV5-4	TRBJ2-3	-	TGTGCCAGCAGCTACTATACAGATACGCAGTATTTT	CASSYYTDTQYF
TRBD2	20	TRBV27	TRBJ2-5	-	TGTGCCAGCAGTATTCGAGGGACTAGCGGAGGACCTTTCAAACAAGAGACCCAGTACTTC	CASSIRGTSGGPFKQETQYF
TRBD1	14	TRBV27	TRBJ1-3	-	TGTGCCAGCAGTCTCCAGGGGGCTGGAAACACCATATATTTT	CASSLQGAGNTIYF
-	13	TRBV18	TRBJ2-5	-	TGTGCCAGCTCACCTAAGAACGGAGAGACCCAGTACTTC	CASSPKNGETQYF
TRBD1	15	TRBV27	TRBJ2-2	-	TGTGCCAGCAGCGGGACAGTCGGGGAGACCGGGGAGCTGTTTTTT	CASSGTVGETGELFF
TRBD2	13	TRBV6-1	TRBJ2-7	-	TGTGCCAGCAGCCTAAGCGGGACCTACGAGCAGTACTTC	CASSLSGTYEQYF
TRBD1	14	TRBV5-1	TRBJ1-1	few	TGCGCCAGCGGACCAGAGACAGGGCCAACTGAAGCTTTCTTT	CASGPETGPTEAFF
TRBD1	15	TRBV5-4	TRBJ2-3	-	TGTGCCAGCAGCTTCCTGACAGGGAGCACAGATACGCAGTATTTT	CASSFLTGSTDTQYF
TRBD2	16	TRBV9	TRBJ2-1	-	TGTGCCAGCAGCGTAGGGACTAGCGCCGTGGGAAGTGAGCAGTTCTTC	CASSVGTSAVGSEQFF
TRBD1	17	TRBV14	TRBJ2-1	-	TGTGCCAGCAGCCCCACGACAGGGAGAAGCCCCTACAATGAGCAGTTCTTC	CASSPTTGRSPYNEQFF
TRBD1	14	TRBV6-6	TRBJ1-2	-	TGTGCCAGCAGTACGGGGACAGCTAACTATGGCTACACCTTC	CASSTGTANYGYTF
-	15	TRBV6-6	TRBJ2-3	-	TGTGCCAGCAGTTACTCCCCAGGGGCCGGGGATACGCAGTATTTT	CASSYSPGAGDTQYF
TRBD2	18	TRBV5-5	TRBJ2-3	-	TGTGCCAGCAGCAAGGGGTTCGCTAGCGGGGGGAGCACAGATACGCAGTATTTT	CASSKGFASGGSTDTQYF
TRBD1	17	TRBV27	TRBJ2-7	-	TGTGCCAGCAGTTTATCCCGTCCTGCGACAGGGGGCTACGAGCAGTACTTC	CASSLSRPATGGYEQYF
TRBD1	16	TRBV9	TRBJ2-5	-	TGTGCCAGCAGCGTAGCCGTGACAGGGGGGTTGGAGACCCAGTACTTC	CASSVAVTGGLETQYF
TRBD1	13	TRBV5-6	TRBJ2-2	-	TGTGCCATGGGACAGGCGAACACCGGGGAGCTGTTTTTT	CAMGQANTGELFF
-	12	TRBV5-1	TRBJ2-2	-	TGCGCCAGCAGCTCCCCCCGGGGGGAGCTGTTTTTT	CASSSPRGELFF
-	14	TRBV6-5	TRBJ1-2	-	TGTGCCAGCAGTCCGACAGAGGCGGCTTATGGCTACACCTTC	CASSPTEAAYGYTF
TRBD1	15	TRBV19	TRBJ2-2	-	TGTGCCGGGACCACCGGGACAGGGGCCACCGGGGAGCTGTTTTTT	CAGTTGTGATGELFF